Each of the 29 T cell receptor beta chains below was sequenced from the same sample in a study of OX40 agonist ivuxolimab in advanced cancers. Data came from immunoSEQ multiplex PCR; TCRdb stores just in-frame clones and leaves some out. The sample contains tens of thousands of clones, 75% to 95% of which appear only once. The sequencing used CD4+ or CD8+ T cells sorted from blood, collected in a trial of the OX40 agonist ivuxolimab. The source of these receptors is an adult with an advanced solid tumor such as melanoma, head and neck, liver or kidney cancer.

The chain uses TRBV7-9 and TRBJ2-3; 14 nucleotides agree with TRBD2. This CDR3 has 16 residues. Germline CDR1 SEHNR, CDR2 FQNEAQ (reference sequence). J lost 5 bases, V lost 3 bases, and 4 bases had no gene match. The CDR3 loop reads CASSFRGTSGRDTQYF. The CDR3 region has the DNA TGTGCCAGCAGCTTCCGCGGGACTAGCGGGAGAGATACGCAGTATTTT.

CDR3 DNA: TGCGCCAGCAGACGACAGGGATCGGCAGAGACCCAGTACTTC. This gives the protein CASRRQGSAETQYF. The chain links TRBV5-1 to TRBJ2-5, with 7 bases matching TRBD1. The length of the CDR3 is 14 residues. V was pared by 5 bases and J by 4 bases, with 8 bases of the junction left unmatched. Germline values: CDR1 SGHRS, CDR2 YFSETQ.

CDR3 residues: CASSRWDGPYNEQFF. CDR3 coding DNA: TGTGCCAGCAGCCGGTGGGACGGACCCTACAATGAGCAGTTCTTC. J is TRBJ2-1 and V is TRBV7-2; D tentatively fits TRBD1 or TRBD2 (5 bases each). The CDR3 is 15 amino acids. V was shortened by 5 bases and J by 2 bases, with 13 bases between the two germline ends. CDR1 is SGHTA, CDR2 FQGNSA, per germline.

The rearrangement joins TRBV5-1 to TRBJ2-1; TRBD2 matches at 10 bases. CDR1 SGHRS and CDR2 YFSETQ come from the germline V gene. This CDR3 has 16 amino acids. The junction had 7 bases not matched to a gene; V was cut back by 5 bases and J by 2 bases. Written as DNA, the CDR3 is TGCGCCAGCAGGGATCGCGGACTAGCGGCCTACAATGAGCAGTTCTTC. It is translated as CASRDRGLAAYNEQFF.

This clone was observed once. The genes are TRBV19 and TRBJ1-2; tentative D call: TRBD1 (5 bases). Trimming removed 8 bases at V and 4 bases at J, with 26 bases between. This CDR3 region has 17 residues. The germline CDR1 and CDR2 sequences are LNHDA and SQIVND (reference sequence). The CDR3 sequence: CASRGGLRTDSSYGYTF. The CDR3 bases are TGTGCCAGTCGCGGGGGTTTGAGGACGGACTCATCCTATGGCTACACCTTC. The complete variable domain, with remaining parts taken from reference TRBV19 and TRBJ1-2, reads DGGITQSPKYLFRKEGQNVTLSCEQNLNHDAMYWYRQDPGQGLRLIYYSQIVNDFQKGDIAEGYSVSREKKESFPLTVTSAQKNPTAFYLCASRGGLRTDSSYGYTFGSGTRLTVV.

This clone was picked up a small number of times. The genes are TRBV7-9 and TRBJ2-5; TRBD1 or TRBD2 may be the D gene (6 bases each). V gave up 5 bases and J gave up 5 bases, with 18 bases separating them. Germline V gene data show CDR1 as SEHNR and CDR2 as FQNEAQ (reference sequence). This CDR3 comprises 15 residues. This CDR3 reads CASSPGAGLGETQYF. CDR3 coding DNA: TGTGCCAGCAGCCCAGGGGCGGGACTGGGGGAGACCCAGTACTTC.

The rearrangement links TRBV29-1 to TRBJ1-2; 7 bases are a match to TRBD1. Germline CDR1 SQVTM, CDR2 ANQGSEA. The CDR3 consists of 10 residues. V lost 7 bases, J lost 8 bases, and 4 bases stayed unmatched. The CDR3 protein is CSGYRGGYTF. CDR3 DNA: TGCAGCGGCTACAGGGGCGGCTACACCTTC.

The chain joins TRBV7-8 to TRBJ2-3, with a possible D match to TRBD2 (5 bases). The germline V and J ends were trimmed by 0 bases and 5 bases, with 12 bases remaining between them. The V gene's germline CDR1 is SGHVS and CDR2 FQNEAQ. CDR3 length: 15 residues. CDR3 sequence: CASSLARGSGDTQYF. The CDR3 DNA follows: TGTGCCAGCAGCTTAGCGCGAGGGTCTGGAGATACGCAGTATTTT. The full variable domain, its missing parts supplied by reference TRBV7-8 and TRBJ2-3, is GAGVSQSPRYKVAKRGQDVALRCDPISGHVSLFWYQQALGQGPEFLTYFQNEAQLDKSGLPSDRFFAERPEGSVSTLKIQRTQQEDSAVYLCASSLARGSGDTQYFGPGTRLTVL.

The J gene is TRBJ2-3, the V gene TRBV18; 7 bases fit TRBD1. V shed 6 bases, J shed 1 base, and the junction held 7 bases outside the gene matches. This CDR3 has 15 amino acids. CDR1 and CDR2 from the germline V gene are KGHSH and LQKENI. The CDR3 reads CASSDWTGRTDTQYF. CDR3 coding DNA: TGTGCCAGCTCGGACTGGACAGGCCGCACAGATACGCAGTATTTT. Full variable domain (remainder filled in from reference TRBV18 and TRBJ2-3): NAGVMQNPRHLVRRRGQEARLRCSPMKGHSHVYWYRQLPEEGLKFMVYLQKENIIDESGMPKERFSAEFPKEGPSILRIQQVVRGDSAAYFCASSDWTGRTDTQYFGPGTRLTVL.

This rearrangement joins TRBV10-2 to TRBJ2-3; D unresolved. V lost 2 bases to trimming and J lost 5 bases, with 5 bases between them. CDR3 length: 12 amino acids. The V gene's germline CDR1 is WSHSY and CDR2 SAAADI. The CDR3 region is CASSEMGDTQYF. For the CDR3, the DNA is TGCGCCAGCAGTGAGATGGGAGATACGCAGTATTTT.

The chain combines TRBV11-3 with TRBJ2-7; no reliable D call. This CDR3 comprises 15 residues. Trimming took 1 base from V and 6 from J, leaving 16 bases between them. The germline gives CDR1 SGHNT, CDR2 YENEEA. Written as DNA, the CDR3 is TGTGCCAGCAGCTTAGGTATTTTGCGGACGGGCGAGCAGTACTTC. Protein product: CASSLGILRTGEQYF.

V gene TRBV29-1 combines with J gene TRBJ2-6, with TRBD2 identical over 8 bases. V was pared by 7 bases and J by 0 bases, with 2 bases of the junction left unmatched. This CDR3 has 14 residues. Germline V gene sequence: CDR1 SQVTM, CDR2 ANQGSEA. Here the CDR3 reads CSAGGVSGANVLTF. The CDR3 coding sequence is TGCAGCGCCGGGGGGGTCTCTGGGGCCAACGTCCTGACTTTC.

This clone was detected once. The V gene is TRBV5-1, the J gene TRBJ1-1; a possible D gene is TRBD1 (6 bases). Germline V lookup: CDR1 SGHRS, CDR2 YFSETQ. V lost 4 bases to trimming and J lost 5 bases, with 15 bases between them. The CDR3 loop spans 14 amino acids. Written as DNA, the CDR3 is TGCGCCAGCAGCGTGGACAGCATCGGTACTGAAGCTTTCTTT. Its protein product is CASSVDSIGTEAFF.

CDR3 residues: CASSLTPVGELFF. The CDR3 bases are TGTGCCAGCAGCTTAACCCCCGTCGGGGAGCTGTTTTTT. This chain uses TRBV7-2 with TRBJ2-2, with D unresolved. The length of the CDR3 is 13 residues. The V gene's germline CDR1 is SGHTA and CDR2 FQGNSA. V was pared by 2 bases and J by 7 bases, with 8 bases between. Supplemented by reference TRBV7-2 and TRBJ2-2, the full variable domain reads GAGVSQSPSNKVTEKGKDVELRCDPISGHTALYWYRQSLGQGLEFLIYFQGNSAPDKSGLPSDRFSAERTGGSVSTLTIQRTQQEDSAVYLCASSLTPVGELFFGEGSRLTVL.

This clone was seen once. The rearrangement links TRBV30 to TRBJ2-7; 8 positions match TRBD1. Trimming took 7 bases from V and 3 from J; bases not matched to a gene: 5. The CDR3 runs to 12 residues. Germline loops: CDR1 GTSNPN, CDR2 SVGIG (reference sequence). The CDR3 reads CASAGGNYEQYF. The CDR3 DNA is TGTGCCTCGGCAGGGGGCAACTACGAGCAGTACTTC.

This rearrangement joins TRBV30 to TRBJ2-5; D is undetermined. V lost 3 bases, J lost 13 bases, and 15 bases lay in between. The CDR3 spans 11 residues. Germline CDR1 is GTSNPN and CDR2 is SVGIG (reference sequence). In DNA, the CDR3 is TGTGCCTGGAGCCCCGAGAGCCGACCGTACTTC. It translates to CAWSPESRPYF.

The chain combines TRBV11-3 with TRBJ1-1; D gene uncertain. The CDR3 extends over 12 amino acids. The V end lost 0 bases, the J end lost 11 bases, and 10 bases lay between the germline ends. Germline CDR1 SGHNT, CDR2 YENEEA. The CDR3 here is CASSLEARAAFF. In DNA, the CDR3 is TGTGCCAGCAGCTTAGAGGCTCGAGCGGCTTTCTTT.

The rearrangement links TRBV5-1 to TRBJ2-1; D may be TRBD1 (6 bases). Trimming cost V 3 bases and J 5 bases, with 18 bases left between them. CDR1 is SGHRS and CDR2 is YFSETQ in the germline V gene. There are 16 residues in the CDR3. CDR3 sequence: CASSSGAGTRNNEQFF. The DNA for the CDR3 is TGCGCCAGCAGCTCCGGGGCCGGGACACGTAACAATGAGCAGTTCTTC.

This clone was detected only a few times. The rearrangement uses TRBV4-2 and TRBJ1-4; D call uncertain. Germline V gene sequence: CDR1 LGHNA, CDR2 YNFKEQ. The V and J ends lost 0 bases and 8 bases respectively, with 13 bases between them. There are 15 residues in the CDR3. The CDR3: CASSQERATREKLFF. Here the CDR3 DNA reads TGTGCCAGCAGCCAAGAACGGGCGACGAGGGAAAAACTGTTTTTT.

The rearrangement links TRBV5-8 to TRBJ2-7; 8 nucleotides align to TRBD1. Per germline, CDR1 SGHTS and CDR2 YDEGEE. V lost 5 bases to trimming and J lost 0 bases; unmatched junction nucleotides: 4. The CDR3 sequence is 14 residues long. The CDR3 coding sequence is TGTGCCAGCAGACGGACAGGGAGCTCCTACGAGCAGTACTTC. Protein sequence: CASRRTGSSYEQYF.

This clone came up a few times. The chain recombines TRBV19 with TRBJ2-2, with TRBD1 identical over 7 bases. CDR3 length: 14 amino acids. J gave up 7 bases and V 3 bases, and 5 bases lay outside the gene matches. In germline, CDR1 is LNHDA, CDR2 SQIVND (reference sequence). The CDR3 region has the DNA TGTGCCAGTAGTATTGGGCAGGGGGTCGGGGAGCTGTTTTTT. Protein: CASSIGQGVGELFF.

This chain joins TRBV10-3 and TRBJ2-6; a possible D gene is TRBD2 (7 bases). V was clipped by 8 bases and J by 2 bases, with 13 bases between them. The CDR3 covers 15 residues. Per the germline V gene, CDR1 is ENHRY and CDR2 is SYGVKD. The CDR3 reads CAIAREGAGANVLTF. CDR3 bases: TGTGCCATCGCGAGGGAGGGGGCTGGGGCCAACGTCCTGACTTTC.

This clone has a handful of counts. CDR3 nucleotides: TGCGCCAGCAGCCGGGGAGAGGCTCTGAACACTGAAGCTTTCTTT. Its translation is CASSRGEALNTEAFF. The chain has TRBV4-1 and TRBJ1-1; D remains unclear. V was trimmed by 4 bases and J by 0 bases, leaving 12 bases between them. The length of the CDR3 is 15 residues. Per the germline V gene, CDR1 is MGHRA and CDR2 is YSYEKL.

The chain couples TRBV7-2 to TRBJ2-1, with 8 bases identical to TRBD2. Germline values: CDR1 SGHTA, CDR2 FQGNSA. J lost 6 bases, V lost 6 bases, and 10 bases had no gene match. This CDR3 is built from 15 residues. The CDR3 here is CASRPPGLGGNEQFF. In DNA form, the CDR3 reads TGTGCCAGCAGACCTCCGGGACTAGGTGGCAATGAGCAGTTCTTC.

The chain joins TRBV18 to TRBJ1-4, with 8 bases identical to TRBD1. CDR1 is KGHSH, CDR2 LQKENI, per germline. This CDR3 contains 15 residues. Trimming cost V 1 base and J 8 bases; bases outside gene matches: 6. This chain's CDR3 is CASSPQQGGREKLFF. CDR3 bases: TGTGCCAGCTCACCACAACAGGGGGGAAGAGAAAAACTGTTTTTT.

The chain's CDR3 is CASSLEGFGNTEAFF. The CDR3 DNA reads TGTGCCAGCAGTTTGGAGGGGTTTGGGAACACTGAAGCTTTCTTT. The rearrangement joins TRBV27 to TRBJ1-1; D possibly corresponds to TRBD1 (5 bases). CDR3 length: 15 amino acids. In germline, CDR1 is MNHEY, CDR2 SMNVEV (reference sequence). V was cut by 3 bases and J by 1 base, with 12 bases left in between.

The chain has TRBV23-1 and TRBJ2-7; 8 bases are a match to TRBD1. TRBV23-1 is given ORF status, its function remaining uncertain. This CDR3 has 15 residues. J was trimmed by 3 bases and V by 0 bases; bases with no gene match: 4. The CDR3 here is CASSQSGQAGYEQYF. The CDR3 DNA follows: TGCGCCAGCAGTCAATCGGGACAGGCGGGCTACGAGCAGTACTTC.

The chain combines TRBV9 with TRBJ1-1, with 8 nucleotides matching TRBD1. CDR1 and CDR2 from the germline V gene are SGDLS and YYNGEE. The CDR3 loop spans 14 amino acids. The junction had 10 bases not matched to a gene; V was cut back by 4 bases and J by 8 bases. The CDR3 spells CASSSGLGTGEAFF. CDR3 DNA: TGTGCCAGCAGCTCCGGACTTGGGACAGGAGAAGCTTTCTTT.

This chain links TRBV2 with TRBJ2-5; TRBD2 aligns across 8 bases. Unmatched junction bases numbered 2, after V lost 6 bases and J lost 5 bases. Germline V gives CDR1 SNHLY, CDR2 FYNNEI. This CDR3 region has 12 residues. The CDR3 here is CASRGLDETQYF. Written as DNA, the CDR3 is TGTGCCAGCAGGGGACTAGACGAGACCCAGTACTTC.